These 11 T cell receptor beta chains were all obtained from the same sample, sequenced in a study of T-cell reconstitution after alpha-beta-depleted transplantation in children. Researchers prepared the TCRbeta library using unique molecular identifiers, the study reports. Each CDR3 protein is one row after TCRdb ran MiXCR on the PCR reads. The data show about 600,000 distinct CDR3 sequences, under 15% seen once. The specimen was PBMCs, mostly from graft donor cells, collected 360 days after TCRalphabeta/CD19-depleted stem cell transplant. Receptors originate from a male patient between 10 and 17 years old who had a stem cell transplant for acute myeloid leukemia, so the T cells may come from the graft donor.

The chain links TRBV20-1 to TRBJ2-3; D may match TRBD1 or TRBD2 (5 bases each). The CDR3 totals 14 residues. The ends were cut back, 6 bases at V and 4 bases at J, with 17 bases in the middle. The germline CDR1 and CDR2 sequences are DFQATT and SNEGSKA (reference sequence). CDR3 coding DNA: TGCAGTGCCCAGGGACCCTCTCTCCCAGATACGCAGTATTTT. Its protein product is CSAQGPSLPDTQYF.

J is TRBJ1-1 and V is TRBV6-5, with a possible D match to TRBD1 (5 bases). CDR3 size: 13 residues. CDR1 is MNHEY, CDR2 SVGAGI, per germline. Trimming removed 2 bases from V and 5 bases from J, with 9 bases in between. CDR3 sequence: CASSYPGVTEAFF. CDR3 bases: TGTGCCAGCAGTTACCCGGGGGTGACTGAAGCTTTCTTT.

This chain links TRBV6-1 with TRBJ2-3; TRBD2 aligns across 9 bases. J gave up 10 bases and V 6 bases, and 8 bases lay outside the gene matches. The CDR3 extends over 13 amino acids. Germline lookup yields CDR1 MNHNS and CDR2 SASEGT. DNA for the CDR3: TGTGCCAGCAGCCCCAGGACTAGCGATCCGCAGTATTTT. It encodes CASSPRTSDPQYF.

This clonotype has a handful of counts. This sequence joins TRBV7-2 and TRBJ1-5; the match to TRBD1 covers 8 bases. The CDR3 has 15 residues. J was trimmed by 4 bases and V by 5 bases; bases with no gene match: 7. Germline CDR1 and CDR2: SGHTA and FQGNSA. CDR3 nucleotide sequence: TGTGCCAGCAGCCGGACCGGGACAGGAAATCAGCCCCAGCATTTT. Translation gives CASSRTGTGNQPQHF.

V gene TRBV4-3 combines with J gene TRBJ2-2, with no clear D. Germline V gives CDR1 LGHNA, CDR2 YSLEER. This CDR3 region has 15 residues. V was clipped by 4 bases and J by 1 base, with 10 bases between them. The CDR3 protein is CASSLIGRNTGELFF. In nucleotides, the CDR3 is TGCGCCAGCAGCCTCATCGGACGGAACACCGGGGAGCTGTTTTTT.

A single count supports this clonotype. The chain joins TRBV21-1 to TRBJ2-7; the D call in the table, TRBD1, was not verified against the DNA. TRBV21-1 is a documented pseudogene. The CDR3 loop spans 16 amino acids. In nucleotides, the CDR3 is TGTGCCAGCAGTATACCCGGGACAGGGGACGCCTACGAGCAGTACTTC. This sequence encodes CASSIPGTGDAYEQYF.

With regard to this clonotype: One end of the junction varies from germline; a read error may be responsible. CDR3 region: CVSSGSLAGGPNEQFF. CDR3 DNA sequence: TGTGTCAGCAGTGGGTCCCTAGCGGGAGGGCCAAATGAGCAGTTCTTC. The chain carries TRBV25-1 and TRBJ2-1; TRBD2 matches at 12 bases. This CDR3 is built from 16 residues. Germline values: CDR1 MGHDK, CDR2 SYGVNS.

J is TRBJ2-5 and V is TRBV7-9; maybe TRBD2 (5 bases). Germline V CDR1 and CDR2: SEHNR, FQNEAQ (reference sequence). The CDR3 length is 13 residues. Trimming cost V 5 bases and J 5 bases, with 12 bases left between them. In nucleotides, the CDR3 is TGTGCCAGCAGCGTGGAGGTGCTGGAGACCCAGTACTTC. It translates to CASSVEVLETQYF.

This clonotype was found many times. This chain links TRBV9 with TRBJ2-1, with D unresolved. V lost 4 bases, J lost 7 bases, and 9 bases lay in between. The CDR3 is made up of 12 amino acids. Germline lookup yields CDR1 SGDLS and CDR2 YYNGEE. The CDR3 sequence: CASSKVGNEQFF. CDR3 nucleotides: TGTGCCAGCAGCAAGGTCGGTAATGAGCAGTTCTTC.

The chain couples TRBV2 to TRBJ2-1; 9 nucleotides match TRBD2. Per germline, CDR1 SNHLY and CDR2 FYNNEI. This CDR3 has 16 residues. The junction had 12 bases not matched to a gene; V was cut back by 7 bases and J by 5 bases. The CDR3 loop reads CASNPRAGLAHNEQFF. CDR3 DNA sequence: TGTGCCAGCAATCCCAGGGCGGGACTAGCCCACAATGAGCAGTTCTTC.

The chain is built from TRBV7-2 and TRBJ2-1; D gene uncertain. V lost 6 bases to trimming and J lost 4 bases, with 16 bases between them. This CDR3 has 15 amino acids. Germline loops: CDR1 SGHTA, CDR2 FQGNSA. This chain's CDR3 is CASSLETLGYNEQFF. Written as DNA, the CDR3 is TGTGCCAGCAGTCTCGAGACGCTGGGGTACAATGAGCAGTTCTTC.